This TCR beta chain was sequenced in a study of blood T cell repertoires in COVID-19. Study context: Donors in the United States, Italy and Spain gave samples during acute or convalescent COVID-19.

Recovered participants had two consecutive negative NP/OP PCR tests, healthcare professional clearance, or symptom resolution. The CDR3 runs to 14 residues. Germline V gene data show CDR1 as MNHEY and CDR2 as SMNVEV (reference sequence). Between the trimmed V and J ends, which lost 3 bases and 3 bases, there was a span of 9 bases. Original data processing: Nucleated cell counts were estimated from reference gene primer amplification. Sequenced by immunoSEQ multiplex PCR; TCRdb stores in-frame clones only, minus some. That table gives V, J and clone size, and the DNA gave D and trimming. The table has nearly 200,000 clones, about 89% seen once; the top ten hold around 8.4%.

Input material: PBMCs or T cells enriched from blood (not recorded which). This clonotype originated in a woman younger than 35 who had recovered from COVID-19. The chain has TRBV27 and TRBJ1-5; no definite D call. The CDR3 protein is CASSFAGPNQPQHF. The CDR3 coding sequence is TGTGCCAGCAGTTTCGCAGGTCCCAATCAGCCCCAGCATTTT.